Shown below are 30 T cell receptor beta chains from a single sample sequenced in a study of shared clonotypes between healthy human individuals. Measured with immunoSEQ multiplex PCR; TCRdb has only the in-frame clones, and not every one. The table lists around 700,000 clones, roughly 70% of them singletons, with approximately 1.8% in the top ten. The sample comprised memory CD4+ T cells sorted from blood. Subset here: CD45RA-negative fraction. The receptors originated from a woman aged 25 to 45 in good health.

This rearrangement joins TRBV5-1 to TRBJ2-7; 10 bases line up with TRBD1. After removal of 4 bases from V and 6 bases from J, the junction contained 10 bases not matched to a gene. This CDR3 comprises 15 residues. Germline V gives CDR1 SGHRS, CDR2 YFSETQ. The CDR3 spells CASSLGGTGALEQYF. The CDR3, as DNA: TGCGCCAGCAGCCTGGGGGGGACAGGGGCCCTCGAGCAGTACTTC. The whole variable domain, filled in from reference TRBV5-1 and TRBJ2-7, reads KAGVTQTPRYLIKTRGQQVTLSCSPISGHRSVSWYQQTPGQGLQFLFEYFSETQRNKGNFPGRFSGRQFSNSRSEMNVSTLELGDSALYLCASSLGGTGALEQYFGPGTRLTVT.

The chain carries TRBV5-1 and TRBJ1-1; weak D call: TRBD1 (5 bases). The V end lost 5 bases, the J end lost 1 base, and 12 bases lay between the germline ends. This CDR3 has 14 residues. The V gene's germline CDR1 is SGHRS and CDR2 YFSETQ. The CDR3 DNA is TGCGCCAGCAGTCAAGGGACGGCGAACACTGAAGCTTTCTTT. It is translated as CASSQGTANTEAFF. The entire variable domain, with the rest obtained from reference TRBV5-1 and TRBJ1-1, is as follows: KAGVTQTPRYLIKTRGQQVTLSCSPISGHRSVSWYQQTPGQGLQFLFEYFSETQRNKGNFPGRFSGRQFSNSRSEMNVSTLELGDSALYLCASSQGTANTEAFFGQGTRLTVV.

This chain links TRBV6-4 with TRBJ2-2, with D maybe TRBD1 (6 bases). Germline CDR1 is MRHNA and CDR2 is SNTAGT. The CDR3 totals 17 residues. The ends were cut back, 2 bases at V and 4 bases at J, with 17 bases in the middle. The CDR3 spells CASSDPKPGQITGELFF. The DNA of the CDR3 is TGTGCCAGCAGTGACCCCAAACCGGGACAAATCACCGGGGAGCTGTTTTTT.

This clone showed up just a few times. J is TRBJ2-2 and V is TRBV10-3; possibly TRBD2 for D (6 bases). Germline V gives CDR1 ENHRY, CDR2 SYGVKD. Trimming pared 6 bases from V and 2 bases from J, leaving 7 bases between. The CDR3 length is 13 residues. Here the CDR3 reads CAIRDYNTGELFF. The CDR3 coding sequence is TGTGCCATCAGGGACTACAACACCGGGGAGCTGTTTTTT.

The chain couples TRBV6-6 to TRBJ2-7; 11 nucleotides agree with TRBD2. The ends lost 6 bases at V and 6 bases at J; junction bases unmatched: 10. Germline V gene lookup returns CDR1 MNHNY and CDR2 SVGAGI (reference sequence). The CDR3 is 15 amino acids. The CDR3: CASSPLAGGSGEQYF. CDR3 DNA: TGTGCCAGCAGCCCTCTAGCGGGAGGTTCCGGCGAGCAGTACTTC.

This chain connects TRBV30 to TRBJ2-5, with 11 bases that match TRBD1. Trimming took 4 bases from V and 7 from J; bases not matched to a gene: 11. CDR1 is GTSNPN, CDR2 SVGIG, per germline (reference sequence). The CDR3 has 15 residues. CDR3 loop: CAWIGGQGGIGTQYF. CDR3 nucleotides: TGTGCCTGGATAGGGGGACAGGGGGGAATTGGGACCCAGTACTTC.

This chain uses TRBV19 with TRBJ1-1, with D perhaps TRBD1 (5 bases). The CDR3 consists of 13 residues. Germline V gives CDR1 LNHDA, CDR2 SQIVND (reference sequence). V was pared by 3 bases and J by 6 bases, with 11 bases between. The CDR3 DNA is TGTGCCAGTAGTATTCAGGGTCGCGCTGAAGCTTTCTTT. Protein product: CASSIQGRAEAFF.

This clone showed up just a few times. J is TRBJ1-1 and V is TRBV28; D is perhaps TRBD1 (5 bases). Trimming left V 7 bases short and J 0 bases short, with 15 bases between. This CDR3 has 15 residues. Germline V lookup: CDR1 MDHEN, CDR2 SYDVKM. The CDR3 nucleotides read TGTGCCAGCATAGTTGGGGGAAAAGTGAACACTGAAGCTTTCTTT. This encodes CASIVGGKVNTEAFF.

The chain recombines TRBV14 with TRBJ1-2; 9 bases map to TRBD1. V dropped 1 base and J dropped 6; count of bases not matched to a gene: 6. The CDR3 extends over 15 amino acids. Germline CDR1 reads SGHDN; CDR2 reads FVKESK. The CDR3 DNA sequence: TGTGCCAGCAGCCAAGTTTTGGGACAGGGTAATGGCTACACCTTC. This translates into CASSQVLGQGNGYTF.

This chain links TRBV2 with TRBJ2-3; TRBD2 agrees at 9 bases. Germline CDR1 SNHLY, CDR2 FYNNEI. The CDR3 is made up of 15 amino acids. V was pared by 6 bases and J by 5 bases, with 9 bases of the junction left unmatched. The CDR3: CASRPLAGRGDTQYF. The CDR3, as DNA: TGTGCCAGCAGACCACTAGCGGGTCGTGGAGATACGCAGTATTTT.

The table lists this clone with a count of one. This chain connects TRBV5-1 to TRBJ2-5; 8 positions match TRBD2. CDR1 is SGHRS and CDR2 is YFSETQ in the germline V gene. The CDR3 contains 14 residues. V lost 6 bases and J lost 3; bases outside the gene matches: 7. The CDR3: CASKVYGREETQYF. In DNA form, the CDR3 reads TGCGCCAGCAAAGTATACGGGAGGGAAGAGACCCAGTACTTC.

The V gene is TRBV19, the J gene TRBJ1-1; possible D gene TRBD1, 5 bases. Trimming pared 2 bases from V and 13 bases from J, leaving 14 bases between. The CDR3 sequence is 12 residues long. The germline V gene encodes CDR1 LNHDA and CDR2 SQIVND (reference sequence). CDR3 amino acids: CASSIKGALVFF. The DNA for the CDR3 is TGTGCCAGTAGTATAAAAGGGGCGTTAGTTTTCTTT.

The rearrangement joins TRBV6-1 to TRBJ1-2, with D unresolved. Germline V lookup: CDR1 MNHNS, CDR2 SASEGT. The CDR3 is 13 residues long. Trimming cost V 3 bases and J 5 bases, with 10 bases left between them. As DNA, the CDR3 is TGTGCCAGCAGTGAGCATCTTGGGTATGGCTACACCTTC. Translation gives CASSEHLGYGYTF.

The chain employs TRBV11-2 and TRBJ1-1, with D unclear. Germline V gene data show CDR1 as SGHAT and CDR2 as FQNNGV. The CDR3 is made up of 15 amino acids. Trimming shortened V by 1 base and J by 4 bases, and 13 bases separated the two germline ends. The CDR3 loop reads CASSLALGVSTEAFF. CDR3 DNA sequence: TGTGCCAGCAGCTTAGCACTTGGGGTGAGCACTGAAGCTTTCTTT.

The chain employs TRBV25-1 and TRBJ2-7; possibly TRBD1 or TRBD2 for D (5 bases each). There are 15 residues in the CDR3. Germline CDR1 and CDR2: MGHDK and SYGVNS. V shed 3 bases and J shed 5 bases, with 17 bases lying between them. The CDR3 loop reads CASSDFGRDRDEQYF. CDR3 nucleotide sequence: TGTGCCAGCAGTGATTTCGGACGGGACCGCGACGAGCAGTACTTC.

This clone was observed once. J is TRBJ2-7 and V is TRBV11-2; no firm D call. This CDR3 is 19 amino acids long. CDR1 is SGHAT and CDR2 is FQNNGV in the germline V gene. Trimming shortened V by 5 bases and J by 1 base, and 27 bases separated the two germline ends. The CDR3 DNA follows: TGTGCCAGCAGCCTAGGAAGATCGGTACAGTTCGTTCGTTCCTACGAGCAGTACTTC. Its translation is CASSLGRSVQFVRSYEQYF.

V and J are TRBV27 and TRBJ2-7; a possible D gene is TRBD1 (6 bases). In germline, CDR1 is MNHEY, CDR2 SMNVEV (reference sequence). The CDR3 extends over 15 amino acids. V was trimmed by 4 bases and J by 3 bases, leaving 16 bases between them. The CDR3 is CASSYREQGIYEQYF. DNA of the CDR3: TGTGCCAGCAGTTATAGGGAGCAGGGGATCTACGAGCAGTACTTC.

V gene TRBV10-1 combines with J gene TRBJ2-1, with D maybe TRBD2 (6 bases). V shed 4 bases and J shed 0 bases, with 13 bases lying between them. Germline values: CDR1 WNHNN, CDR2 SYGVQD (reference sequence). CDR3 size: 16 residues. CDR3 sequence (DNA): TGCGCCAGCAGTGGGGTGGGACTCCTCTCCTACAATGAGCAGTTCTTC. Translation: CASSGVGLLSYNEQFF.

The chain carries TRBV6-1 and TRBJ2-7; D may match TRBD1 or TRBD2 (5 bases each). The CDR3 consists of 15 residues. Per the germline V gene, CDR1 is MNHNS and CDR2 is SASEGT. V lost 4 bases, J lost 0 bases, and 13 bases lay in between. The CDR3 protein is CASSGDGYSSYEQYF. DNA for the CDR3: TGTGCCAGCAGTGGGGACGGATACAGCTCCTACGAGCAGTACTTC.

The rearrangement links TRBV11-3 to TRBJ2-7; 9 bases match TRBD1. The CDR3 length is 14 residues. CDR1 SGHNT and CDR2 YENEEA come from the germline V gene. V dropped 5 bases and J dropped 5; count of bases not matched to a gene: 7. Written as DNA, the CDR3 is TGTGCCAGCAGCCAAGGACAGGGGAGACACGAGCAGTACTTC. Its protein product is CASSQGQGRHEQYF.

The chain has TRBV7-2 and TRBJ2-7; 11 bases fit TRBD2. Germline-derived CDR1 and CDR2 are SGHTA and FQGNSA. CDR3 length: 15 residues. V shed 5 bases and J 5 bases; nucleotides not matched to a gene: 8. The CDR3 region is CASSPLSGRAHEQYF. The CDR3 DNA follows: TGTGCCAGCAGCCCCCTTAGCGGGAGGGCCCACGAGCAGTACTTC. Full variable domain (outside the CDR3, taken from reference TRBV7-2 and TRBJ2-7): GAGVSQSPSNKVTEKGKDVELRCDPISGHTALYWYRQSLGQGLEFLIYFQGNSAPDKSGLPSDRFSAERTGGSVSTLTIQRTQQEDSAVYLCASSPLSGRAHEQYFGPGTRLTVT.

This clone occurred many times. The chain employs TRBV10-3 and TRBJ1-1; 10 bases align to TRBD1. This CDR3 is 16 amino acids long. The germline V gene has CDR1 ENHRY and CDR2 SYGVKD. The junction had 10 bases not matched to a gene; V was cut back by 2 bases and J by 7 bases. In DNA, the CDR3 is TGTGCCATCAGTGAGGGGGGACAGGGGACTTCTTTTGAAGCTTTCTTT. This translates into CAISEGGQGTSFEAFF.

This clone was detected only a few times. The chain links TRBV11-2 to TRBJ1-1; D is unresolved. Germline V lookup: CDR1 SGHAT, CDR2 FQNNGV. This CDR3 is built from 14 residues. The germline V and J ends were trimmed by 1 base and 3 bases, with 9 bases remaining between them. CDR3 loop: CASSLALMDTEAFF. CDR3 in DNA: TGTGCCAGCAGCTTAGCTTTAATGGACACTGAAGCTTTCTTT.

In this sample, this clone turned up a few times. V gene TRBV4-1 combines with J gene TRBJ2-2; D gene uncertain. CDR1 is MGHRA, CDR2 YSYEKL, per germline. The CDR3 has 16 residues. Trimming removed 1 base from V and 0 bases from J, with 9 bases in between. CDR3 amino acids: CASSQVGVANTGELFF. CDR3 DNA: TGCGCCAGCAGCCAAGTGGGCGTAGCGAACACCGGGGAGCTGTTTTTT.

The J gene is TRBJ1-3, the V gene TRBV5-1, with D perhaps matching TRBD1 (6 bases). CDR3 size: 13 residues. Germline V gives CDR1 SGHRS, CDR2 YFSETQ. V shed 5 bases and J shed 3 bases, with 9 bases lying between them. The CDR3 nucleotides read TGCGCCAGCAGTCCAGGGGATGGAAACACCATATATTTT. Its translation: CASSPGDGNTIYF.

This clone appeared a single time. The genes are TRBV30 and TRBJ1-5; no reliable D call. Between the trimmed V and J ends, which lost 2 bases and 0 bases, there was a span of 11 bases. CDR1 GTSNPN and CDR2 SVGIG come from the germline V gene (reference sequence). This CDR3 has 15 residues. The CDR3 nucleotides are TGTGCCTGGAGTCAGGACGGTAATAGCAATCAGCCCCAGCATTTT. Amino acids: CAWSQDGNSNQPQHF.

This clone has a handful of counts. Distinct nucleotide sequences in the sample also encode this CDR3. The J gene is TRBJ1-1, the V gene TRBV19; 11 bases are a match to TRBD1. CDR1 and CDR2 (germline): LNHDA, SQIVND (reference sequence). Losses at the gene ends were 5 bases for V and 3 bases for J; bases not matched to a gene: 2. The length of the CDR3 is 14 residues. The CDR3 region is CASSLDRGHTEAFF. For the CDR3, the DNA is TGTGCCAGTAGTTTGGACAGGGGGCACACTGAAGCTTTCTTT.

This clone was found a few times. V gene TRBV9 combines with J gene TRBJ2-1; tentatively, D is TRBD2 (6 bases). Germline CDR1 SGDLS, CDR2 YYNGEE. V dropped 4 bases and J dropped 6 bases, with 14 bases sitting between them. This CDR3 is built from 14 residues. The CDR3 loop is CASSPRTIFNEQFF. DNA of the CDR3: TGTGCCAGCAGCCCTCGGACTATTTTCAATGAGCAGTTCTTC.

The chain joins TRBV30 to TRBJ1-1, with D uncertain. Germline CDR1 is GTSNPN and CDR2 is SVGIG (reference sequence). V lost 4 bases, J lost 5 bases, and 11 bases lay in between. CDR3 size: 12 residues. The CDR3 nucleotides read TGTGCCTGGATTCGGGTTTCAACTGAAGCTTTCTTT. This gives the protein CAWIRVSTEAFF.

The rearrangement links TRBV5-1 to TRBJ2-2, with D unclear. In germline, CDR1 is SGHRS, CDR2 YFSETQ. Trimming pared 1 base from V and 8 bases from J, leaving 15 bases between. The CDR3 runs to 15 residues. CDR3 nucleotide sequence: TGCGCCAGCAGCTTGTCGGCAGATCAATCGGGGGAGCTGTTTTTT. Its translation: CASSLSADQSGELFF.